This T cell receptor beta chain was observed in a study of blood T cell repertoires in COVID-19. Original analysis: Nucleated cell counts were estimated from reference gene primer amplification. Data came from immunoSEQ multiplex PCR; TCRdb stores just in-frame clones and leaves some out. The D gene and trimming were derived from the DNA, and the V and J assignments and clone size from that table. The data hold about 280,000 clones, with 83% observed a single time. Unmatched junction bases numbered 11, after V lost 0 bases and J lost 4 bases. CDR3 size: 18 residues. The germline CDR1 and CDR2 sequences are SGHAT and FQDESV (reference sequence).

V usage is TRBV11-1 and J usage is TRBJ2-1; 8 bases map to TRBD2. Specimen: peripheral blood. This TCR was sampled from a woman aged 45 to 65 who had recovered from COVID-19. CDR3 nucleotide sequence: TGTGCCAGCAGCTTAGCCGCGGGAGGAGGGTTAGGATACAATGAGCAGTTCTTC. It codes for CASSLAAGGGLGYNEQFF.